Presented here are 25 T cell receptor beta chains from one specimen sequenced in a study of T cells after yellow fever vaccination. TCRdb used MiXCR to reprocess the 5' RACE reads, holding one entry per CDR3 protein. Among 320,000 or so distinct CDR3 sequences listed, less than 9.5% were seen once. The sample in question was PBMCs, obtained about 49 days after the first yellow fever vaccination. These receptors were taken from a man between 18 and 35 years old who received the YFV17D yellow fever vaccine.

This clonotype was detected a few times. The chain links TRBV21-1 to TRBJ2-7; the table calls TRBD2, which could not be checked here. TRBV21-1 corresponds to a pseudogene. The length of the CDR3 is 14 residues. CDR3 residues: CASSLFPGLKFGYV. DNA of the CDR3: TGTGCCAGCAGCCTTTTCCCGGGACTAAAATTCGGGTACGTC.

The table lists this clonotype with a few counts. The chain combines TRBV15 with TRBJ2-1; 8 bases match TRBD2. CDR3 length equals 18 residues. CDR1 is LNHNV and CDR2 is YYDKDF in the germline V gene (reference sequence). V shed 3 bases, J shed 2 bases, and the junction held 12 bases outside the gene matches. The CDR3 region is CATSSTFSAGVTYNEQFF. The CDR3 DNA follows: TGTGCCACCAGCAGCACCTTCTCAGCGGGGGTCACCTACAATGAGCAGTTCTTC.

The rearrangement joins TRBV7-8 to TRBJ2-7, with TRBD2 matching 9 bases. CDR1 SGHVS and CDR2 FQNEAQ come from the germline V gene. J lost 4 bases, V lost 6 bases, and 10 bases had no gene match. CDR3 length equals 15 residues. The CDR3 DNA reads as TGTGCCAGCAGTCGTAGCGGGGGAAATTATTACGAGCAGTACGTC. Translation: CASSRSGGNYYEQYV.

V is TRBV7-9 and J is TRBJ1-5; D gene uncertain. The CDR3 is 14 residues long. Per germline, CDR1 SEHNR and CDR2 FQNEAQ (reference sequence). The germline V and J ends were trimmed by 4 bases and 6 bases, with 13 bases remaining between them. The chain's CDR3 is CASSSVSSAQPQHF. In DNA, the CDR3 is TGTGCCAGCAGCTCAGTTAGTAGCGCTCAGCCCCAGCATTTT.

This clonotype occurred a few times. This chain links TRBV5-1 with TRBJ2-3; no firm D call. V was pared by 0 bases and J by 6 bases, with 14 bases between. The CDR3 loop spans 15 amino acids. The germline V gene encodes CDR1 SGHRS and CDR2 YFSETQ. The CDR3 DNA follows: TGCGCCAGCAGCTTGGCCGCGGCTGACCTGGATACGCAGTATTTT. Translating gives CASSLAAADLDTQYF.

Comments on this clonotype: The CDR3 ends on some other residue instead of the conserved phenylalanine or tryptophan, so this is likely a read error. V usage is TRBV4-3 and J usage is TRBJ2-3; weak D call: TRBD2 (6 bases). CDR3 size: 17 residues. Germline CDR1 and CDR2: LGHNA and YSLEER. The V gene lost 4 bases and the J gene lost 1 base, with 18 bases spanning the gap. The CDR3 coding sequence is TGCGCCAGCAGCCGCCTACTGGGACTCTCGGGCACAGATACGCAGTATTTA. Translation gives CASSRLLGLSGTDTQYL.

This clonotype was observed at least ten times. This chain uses TRBV12-3 or TRBV12-4 with TRBJ2-7, with D possibly matching TRBD1 (6 bases). The CDR3 consists of 13 residues. V was trimmed by 3 bases and J by 2 bases, leaving 8 bases between them. The CDR3 sequence: CASSFGTTYEQYV. CDR3 in DNA: TGTGCCAGCAGTTTCGGGACAACCTACGAGCAGTACGTC.

This clonotype was seen many times. The V call is TRBV6-5, the J call TRBJ1-1, with D possibly matching TRBD1 (6 bases). Trimming removed 1 base at V and 2 bases at J, with 14 bases between. Germline V gives CDR1 MNHEY, CDR2 SVGAGI. The CDR3 contains 16 residues. The CDR3 sequence: CASSYFGGLLNTEAFF. The CDR3 DNA is TGTGCCAGCAGTTACTTTGGGGGCCTACTTAACACTGAAGCTTTCTTT.

This clonotype occurred many times. V usage is TRBV20-1 and J usage is TRBJ1-2; D is unclear. Germline CDR1 reads DFQATT; CDR2 reads SNEGSKA (reference sequence). Trimming cost V 4 bases and J 5 bases, with 20 bases left between them. The CDR3 sequence is 15 residues long. CDR3 sequence (DNA): TGCAGTGCTACTTCAGACCGTACCCACCTGTATGGCTACACCTTC. The encoded protein is CSATSDRTHLYGYTF.

This clonotype was observed a handful of times. V is TRBV7-8 and J is TRBJ2-2; 7 bases are shared with TRBD1. J was trimmed by 7 bases and V by 4 bases; bases with no gene match: 6. The CDR3 runs to 14 residues. Germline CDR1 is SGHVS and CDR2 is FQNEAQ. Here the CDR3 reads CASSWQGVSGELFF. CDR3 in DNA: TGTGCCAGCAGCTGGCAGGGGGTCAGCGGGGAGCTGTTTTTT.

The chain recombines TRBV10-2 with TRBJ2-3, with 9 positions matching TRBD2. Germline CDR1 reads WSHSY; CDR2 reads SAAADI. With V trimmed by 6 bases and J by 5 bases, 12 bases remained unmatched. The length of the CDR3 is 16 residues. The CDR3 sequence: CASSDRVSGGVDTQYF. The CDR3 DNA reads TGCGCCAGCAGCGACCGTGTTAGCGGGGGCGTAGATACGCAGTATTTT.

This rearrangement joins TRBV15 to TRBJ1-2; TRBD1 matches at 7 bases. V was clipped by 0 bases and J by 3 bases; unmatched bases: 4. The CDR3 runs to 15 residues. From germline, CDR1 is LNHNV and CDR2 YYDKDF (reference sequence). In DNA, the CDR3 is TGTGCCACCAGCAGAGATCGACAGGGAGACTATGGCTACACCTTC. Its protein is CATSRDRQGDYGYTF.

This chain uses TRBV7-6 with TRBJ2-1, with TRBD2 matching over 11 bases. The CDR3 is 16 amino acids. Germline V gives CDR1 SGHVS, CDR2 FNYEAQ. V shed 3 bases and J 12 bases; nucleotides not matched to a gene: 13. Here the CDR3 reads CASSFLSGGAKGPQFF. For the CDR3, the DNA is TGTGCCAGCAGCTTCCTTAGCGGGGGGGCCAAGGGCCCGCAGTTCTTC.

Remarks on this clonotype: A junction boundary mismatches the germline segment, possibly from a read error. V gene TRBV4-3 combines with J gene TRBJ1-2; tentative D call: TRBD1 (6 bases). The CDR3 is 16 residues long. CDR1 is LGHNA and CDR2 is YSLEER in the germline V gene. The CDR3 nucleotides read TGCGCCAGCAGCCAAGTTCGATCGGGACACCGCACACTCCCCTACTTC. Translation: CASSQVRSGHRTLPYF.

The V call is TRBV20-1, the J call TRBJ2-5; D ambiguous. This CDR3 has 12 amino acids. The V gene lost 4 bases and the J gene lost 1 base, with 7 bases spanning the gap. Germline loops: CDR1 DFQATT, CDR2 SNEGSKA (reference sequence). The CDR3 here is CSATGIQETQYF. The CDR3 DNA sequence: TGCAGTGCTACTGGTATCCAAGAGACCCAGTACTTC.

The rearrangement links TRBV9 to TRBJ1-6, with 7 nucleotides matching TRBD1. This CDR3 comprises 16 residues. J gave up 4 bases and V 4 bases, and 8 bases lay outside the gene matches. Germline V gene lookup returns CDR1 SGDLS and CDR2 YYNGEE. CDR3 in amino acids: CASSSRTGTYNSPLHF. CDR3 DNA: TGTGCCAGCAGCTCGAGGACAGGAACATATAATTCACCCCTCCACTTT.

This clonotype appeared many times. This chain joins TRBV20-1 and TRBJ1-6, with a weak D call TRBD1 (6 bases). Germline CDR1 and CDR2: DFQATT and SNEGSKA (reference sequence). This CDR3 has 14 residues. The V end lost 3 bases, the J end lost 7 bases, and 13 bases lay between the germline ends. The CDR3 loop reads CSASSTGPNSPLHF. In DNA, the CDR3 is TGCAGTGCTAGTTCGACAGGACCGAATTCACCCCTCCACTTT.

The V and J genes are TRBV4-3 and TRBJ2-2; no reliable D call. Trimming left V 0 bases short and J 4 bases short, with 12 bases between. The CDR3 spans 16 residues. Germline V gene data show CDR1 as LGHNA and CDR2 as YSLEER. CDR3 DNA sequence: TGCGCCAGCAGCCAAGAAATTCTTGGGGTCACCGGGGAGCTGTTTTTT. Protein sequence: CASSQEILGVTGELFF.

J is TRBJ2-3 and V is TRBV20-1; the D gene could be TRBD1 or TRBD2 (5 bases each). The CDR3 has 13 residues. With 5 bases removed from V and 9 bases from J, the gap between germline ends came to 18 bases. Germline CDR1 and CDR2: DFQATT and SNEGSKA (reference sequence). The CDR3 region has the DNA TGCAGTGCTTCCGGGACCGTGGGGTCCACGCAGTATTTT. This codes for CSASGTVGSTQYF.

The chain employs TRBV4-1 and TRBJ2-6; 10 bases align to TRBD1. Trimming removed 3 bases from V and 0 bases from J; junction bases left unmatched: 2. Germline V gives CDR1 MGHRA, CDR2 YSYEKL. The CDR3 spans 17 residues. The CDR3 spells CASSHRDRGSGANVLTF. The DNA of the CDR3 is TGCGCCAGCAGCCACCGGGACAGGGGCTCTGGGGCCAACGTCCTGACTTTC.

The chain carries TRBV7-8 and TRBJ1-2; TRBD1 aligns across 7 bases. Trimming cost V 5 bases and J 6 bases; bases outside gene matches: 12. Germline V gene lookup returns CDR1 SGHVS and CDR2 FQNEAQ. The CDR3 contains 15 residues. The CDR3 region is CASSPGTGVRNGYTF. The CDR3 DNA is TGTGCCAGCAGCCCCGGAACAGGGGTTAGAAATGGCTACACCTTC.

The rearrangement links TRBV15 to TRBJ2-5; TRBD1 aligns across 9 bases. V trimming: 1 base; J trimming: 2 bases; junction bases outside the gene matches: 2. The CDR3 has 15 residues. Germline values: CDR1 LNHNV, CDR2 YYDKDF (reference sequence). The CDR3 nucleotides read TGTGCCACCAGCAGAGGGGGGACAGGGCAAGAGACCCAGTACTTC. Its protein product is CATSRGGTGQETQYF.

This chain links TRBV12-3 or TRBV12-4 with TRBJ2-3; D remains unclear. V was trimmed by 7 bases and J by 6 bases, leaving 8 bases between them. The CDR3 has 11 residues. This chain's CDR3 is CASTLRDTQYF. The CDR3 DNA reads TGTGCCAGCACCCTTCGGGATACGCAGTATTTT.

This clonotype was found many times. V and J are TRBV7-9 and TRBJ2-6; 7 bases agree with TRBD1. CDR3 length equals 15 residues. J lost 2 bases, V lost 2 bases, and 0 bases had no gene match. In germline, CDR1 is SEHNR, CDR2 FQNEAQ (reference sequence). CDR3 region: CASSLTGAGANVLTF. CDR3 DNA: TGTGCCAGCAGCTTAACAGGGGCTGGGGCCAACGTCCTGACTTTC.

The table lists this clonotype with a few counts. The rearrangement joins TRBV7-9 to TRBJ1-1, with 7 bases aligning to TRBD1. V lost 7 bases to trimming and J lost 2 bases; unmatched junction nucleotides: 10. This CDR3 has 15 residues. Germline CDR1 is SEHNR and CDR2 is FQNEAQ (reference sequence). The CDR3 here is CASTLLQGLNTEAFF. CDR3 coding DNA: TGTGCCAGCACCCTTTTACAGGGGTTAAACACTGAAGCTTTCTTT. The full variable domain, its missing parts supplied by reference TRBV7-9 and TRBJ1-1, is DTGVSQNPRHKITKRGQNVTFRCDPISEHNRLYWYRQTLGQGPEFLTYFQNEAQLEKSRLLSDRFSAERPKGSFSTLEIQRTEQGDSAMYLCASTLLQGLNTEAFFGQGTRLTVV.